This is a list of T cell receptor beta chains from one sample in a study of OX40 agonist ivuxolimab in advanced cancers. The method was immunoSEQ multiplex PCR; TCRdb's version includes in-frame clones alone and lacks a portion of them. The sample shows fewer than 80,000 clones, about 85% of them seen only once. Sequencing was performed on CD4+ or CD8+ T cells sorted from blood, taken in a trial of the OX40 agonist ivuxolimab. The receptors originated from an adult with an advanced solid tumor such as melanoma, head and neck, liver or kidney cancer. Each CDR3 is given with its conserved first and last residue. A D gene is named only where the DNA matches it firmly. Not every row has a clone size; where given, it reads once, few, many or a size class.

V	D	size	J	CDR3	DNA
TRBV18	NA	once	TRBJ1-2	CASSPSGDTAGYTF	TGTGCCAGCTCACCCTCAGGGGACACGGCTGGCTACACCTTC
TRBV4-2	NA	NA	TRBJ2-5	CASSQAAGGVETRYF	TGTGCCAGCAGCCAAGCTGCAGGGGGGGTAGAGACCCGGTACTTC
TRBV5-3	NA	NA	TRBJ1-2	CADSLGRGYTF	TGTGCCGACTCTTTGGGGCGGGGCTACACCTTC
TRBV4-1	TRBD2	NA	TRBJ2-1	CASSPRGVAEQFF	TGCGCCAGCAGCCCGCGGGGGGTCGCTGAGCAGTTCTTC
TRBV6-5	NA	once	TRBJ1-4	CASSYSREAREKLFF	TGTGCCAGCAGTTACTCACGGGAGGCCCGTGAAAAACTGTTTTTT
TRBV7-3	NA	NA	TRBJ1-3	CASRGQGNTIYF	TGTGCCAGCAGAGGACAGGGAAACACCATATATTTT
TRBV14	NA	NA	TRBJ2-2	CASSLQRTGELFF	TGTGCCAGCAGCCTTCAGAGGACCGGGGAGCTGTTTTTT
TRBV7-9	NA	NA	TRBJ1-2	CASSPGDYGYTF	TGTGCCAGCAGCCCCGGCGACTATGGCTACACCTTC
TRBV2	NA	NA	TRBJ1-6	CASIPGPNSPLHF	TGTGCCAGCATACCGGGCCCCAATTCACCCCTCCACTTT
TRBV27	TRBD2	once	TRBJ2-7	CASRGTSAHSYEQYF	TGTGCCAGCAGGGGGACTAGCGCCCACTCCTACGAGCAGTACTTC
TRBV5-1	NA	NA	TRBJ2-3	CASSGMASTFTDTQYF	TGCGCCAGCAGTGGGATGGCCTCCACCTTCACAGATACGCAGTATTTT
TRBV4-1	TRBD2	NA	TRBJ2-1	CASSQPSGKAGGAIFSYNEQFF	TGCGCCAGCAGCCAGCCCTCCGGGAAAGCGGGGGGCGCCATATTCTCCTACAATGAGCAGTTCTTC
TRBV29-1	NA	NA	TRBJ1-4	CSVAQGTNEKLFF	TGCAGCGTTGCCCAGGGAACTAATGAAAAACTGTTTTTT
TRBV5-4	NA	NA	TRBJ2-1	CASSLDGSQFNEQFF	TGTGCCAGCAGCTTGGACGGGTCGCAGTTCAATGAGCAGTTCTTC
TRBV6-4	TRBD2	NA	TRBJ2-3	CASSETSGARPDTQYF	TGTGCCAGCAGTGAGACTAGCGGGGCTCGCCCAGATACGCAGTATTTT
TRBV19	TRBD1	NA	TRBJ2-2	CASSKGQGAIVGNTGELFF	TGTGCCAGTAGTAAGGGACAGGGGGCTATAGTGGGGAACACCGGGGAGCTGTTTTTT
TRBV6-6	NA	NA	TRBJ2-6	CASSRPGTGANVLTF	TGTGCCAGCAGCCGACCGGGCACTGGGGCCAACGTCCTGACTTTC
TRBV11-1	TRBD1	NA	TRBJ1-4	CASSPDRGKNEKLFF	TGTGCCAGCAGCCCGGACAGGGGGAAGAATGAAAAACTGTTTTTT
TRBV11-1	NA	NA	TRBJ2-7	CASSLGRGDEQYF	TGTGCCAGCAGCTTGGGCCGGGGTGACGAGCAGTACTTC
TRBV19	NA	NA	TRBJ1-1	CASMLQGAQITEAFF	TGTGCCAGTATGTTACAGGGCGCGCAAATCACTGAAGCTTTCTTT
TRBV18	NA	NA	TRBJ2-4	CASSPGGGRALAKNIQYF	TGTGCCAGCTCACCAGGGGGGGGCAGGGCACTAGCCAAAAACATTCAGTACTTC
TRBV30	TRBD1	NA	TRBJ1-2	CAWSVMGTVGYTF	TGTGCCTGGAGTGTTATGGGGACAGTTGGCTACACCTTC
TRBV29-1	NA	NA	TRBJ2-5	CSVSITQETQYF	TGCAGCGTGTCGATCACACAAGAGACCCAGTACTTC
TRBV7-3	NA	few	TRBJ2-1	CASSFLGSSYNEQFF	TGTGCCAGCAGCTTTTTGGGGAGCTCCTACAATGAGCAGTTCTTC
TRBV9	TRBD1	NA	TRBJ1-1	CASSGGQGGTEAFF	TGTGCCAGCAGCGGGGGACAGGGAGGGACTGAAGCTTTCTTT
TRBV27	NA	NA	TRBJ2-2	CASRASGGELFF	TGTGCCAGCAGGGCCTCTGGGGGGGAGCTGTTTTTT
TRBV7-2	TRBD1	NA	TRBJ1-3	CASSLGGTAGNTIYF	TGTGCCAGCAGCTTAGGGGGGACAGCTGGAAACACCATATATTTT
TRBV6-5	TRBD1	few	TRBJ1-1	CASSYGGQGARTEAFF	TGTGCCAGCAGTTACGGGGGACAGGGGGCGAGGACTGAAGCTTTCTTT
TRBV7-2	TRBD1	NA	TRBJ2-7	CASSPGGTGGWQYF	TGTGCCAGCAGCCCAGGGGGGACAGGGGGCTGGCAGTACTTC
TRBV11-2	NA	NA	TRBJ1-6	CASSSVGRFNSPLHF	TGTGCCAGCAGCTCCGTTGGGAGATTTAATTCACCCCTCCACTTT
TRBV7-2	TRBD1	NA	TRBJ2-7	CASSLGSTGQGGYEQYF	TGTGCCAGCAGCTTAGGCTCTACGGGACAGGGTGGTTACGAGCAGTACTTC
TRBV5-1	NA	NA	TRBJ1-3	CASSLNDGSGNTIYF	TGCGCCAGCAGCCTGAATGACGGCTCTGGAAACACCATATATTTT
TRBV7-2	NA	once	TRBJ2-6	CASSSPDSGANVLTF	TGTGCCAGCAGCTCCCCAGACTCTGGGGCCAACGTCCTGACTTTC
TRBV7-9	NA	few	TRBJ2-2	CASSLQDGGELFF	TGTGCCAGCAGCTTACAGGATGGCGGGGAGCTGTTTTTT
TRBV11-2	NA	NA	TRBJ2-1	CASSLDWVNEQFF	TGTGCCAGCAGCTTAGATTGGGTCAATGAGCAGTTCTTC
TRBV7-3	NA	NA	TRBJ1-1	CASSTGPLTGNTEAFF	TGTGCCAGCAGCACCGGACCACTTACAGGTAACACTGAAGCTTTCTTT
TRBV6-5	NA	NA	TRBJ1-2	CASRTQGTGYGYTF	TGTGCCAGCAGAACGCAGGGGACCGGATATGGCTACACCTTC
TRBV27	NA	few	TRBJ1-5	CASSTGNADQPQHF	TGTGCCAGCAGTACAGGGAATGCTGATCAGCCCCAGCATTTT
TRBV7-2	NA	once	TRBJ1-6	CASRQTNSPLHF	TGTGCCAGCAGACAGACTAATTCACCCCTCCACTTT
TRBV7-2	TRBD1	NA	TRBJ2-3	CASSRTWDRADTQYF	TGTGCCAGCAGCCGAACTTGGGACAGGGCAGATACGCAGTATTTT
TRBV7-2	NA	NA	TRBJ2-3	CASSLRKSTDTQYF	TGTGCCAGCAGCTTGAGGAAGAGCACAGATACGCAGTATTTT
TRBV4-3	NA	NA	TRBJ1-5	CASSQSGNQPQHF	TGCGCCAGCAGCCAGTCGGGGAATCAGCCCCAGCATTTT
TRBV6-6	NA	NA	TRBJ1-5	CASSYAEYSNQPQHF	TGTGCCAGCAGTTACGCGGAGTATAGCAATCAGCCCCAGCATTTT
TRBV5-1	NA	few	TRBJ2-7	CASSSGNTGIYEQYF	TGCGCCAGCAGCTCAGGAAATACAGGGATCTACGAGCAGTACTTC
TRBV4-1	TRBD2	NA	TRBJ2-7	CASSQVGLAGDEQYF	TGCGCCAGCAGCCAAGTAGGACTAGCGGGGGACGAGCAGTACTTC
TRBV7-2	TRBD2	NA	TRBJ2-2	CASSSLAGGRNTGELFF	TGTGCCAGCAGTTCCCTAGCGGGGGGTAGAAACACCGGGGAGCTGTTTTTT
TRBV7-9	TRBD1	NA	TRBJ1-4	CASSFRQGTNEKLFF	TGTGCCAGCAGCTTTAGACAGGGGACTAATGAAAAACTGTTTTTT
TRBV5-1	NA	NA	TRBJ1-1	CASSPVGGYTEAFF	TGCGCCAGCAGCCCCGTTGGGGGGTACACTGAAGCTTTCTTT
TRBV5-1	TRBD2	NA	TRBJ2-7	CASSSPLVGGVSYEQYF	TGCGCCAGCAGTTCTCCTCTTGTGGGGGGGGTGTCCTACGAGCAGTACTTC
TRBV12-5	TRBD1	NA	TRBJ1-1	CASGWDRVTEAFF	TGTGCTAGTGGTTGGGACAGGGTCACTGAAGCTTTCTTT